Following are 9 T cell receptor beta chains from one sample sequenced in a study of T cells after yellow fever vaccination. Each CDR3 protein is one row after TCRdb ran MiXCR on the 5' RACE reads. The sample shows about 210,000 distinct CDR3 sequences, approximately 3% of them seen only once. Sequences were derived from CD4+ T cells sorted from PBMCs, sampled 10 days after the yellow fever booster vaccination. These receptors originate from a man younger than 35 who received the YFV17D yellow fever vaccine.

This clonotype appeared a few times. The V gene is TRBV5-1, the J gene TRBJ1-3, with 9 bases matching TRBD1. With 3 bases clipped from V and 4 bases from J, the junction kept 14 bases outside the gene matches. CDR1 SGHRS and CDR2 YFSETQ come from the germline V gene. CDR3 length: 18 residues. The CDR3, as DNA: TGCGCCAGCAGCTGGGGGACAGGGTCGGAGTATTCCGGAAACACCATATATTTT. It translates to CASSWGTGSEYSGNTIYF.

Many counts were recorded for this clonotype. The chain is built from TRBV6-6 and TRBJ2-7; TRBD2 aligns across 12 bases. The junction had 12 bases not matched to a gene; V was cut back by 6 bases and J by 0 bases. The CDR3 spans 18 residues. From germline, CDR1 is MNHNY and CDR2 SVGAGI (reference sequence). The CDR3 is CASRRGTSGPRSSYEQYV. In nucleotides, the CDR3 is TGTGCCAGCAGGCGCGGGACTAGCGGGCCTAGGAGCTCCTACGAGCAGTACGTC.

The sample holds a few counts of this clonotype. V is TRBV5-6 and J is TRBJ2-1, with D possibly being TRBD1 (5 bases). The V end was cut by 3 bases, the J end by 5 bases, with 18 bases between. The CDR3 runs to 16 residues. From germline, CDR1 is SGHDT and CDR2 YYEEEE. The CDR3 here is CASSSWISKGDNEQFF. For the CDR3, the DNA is TGTGCCAGCAGCTCCTGGATCTCTAAAGGGGACAATGAGCAGTTCTTC.

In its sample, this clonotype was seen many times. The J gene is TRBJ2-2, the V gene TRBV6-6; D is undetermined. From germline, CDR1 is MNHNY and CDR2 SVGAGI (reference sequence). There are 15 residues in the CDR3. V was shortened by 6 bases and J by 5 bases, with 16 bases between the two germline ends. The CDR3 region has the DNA TGTGCCAGCAGACAGAATAGCTTTCCGACCGGGGAGCTGTTTTTT. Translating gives CASRQNSFPTGELFF.

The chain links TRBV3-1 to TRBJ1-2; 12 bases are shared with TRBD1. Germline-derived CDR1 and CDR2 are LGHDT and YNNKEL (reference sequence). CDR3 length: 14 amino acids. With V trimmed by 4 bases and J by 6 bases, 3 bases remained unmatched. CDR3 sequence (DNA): TGTGCCAGCAGCCGGGGACAGGGGGCGAATGGCTACACCTTC. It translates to CASSRGQGANGYTF.

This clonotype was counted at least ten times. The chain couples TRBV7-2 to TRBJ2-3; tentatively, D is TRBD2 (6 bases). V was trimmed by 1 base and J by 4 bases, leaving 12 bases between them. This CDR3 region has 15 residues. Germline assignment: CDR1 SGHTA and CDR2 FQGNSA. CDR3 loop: CASSLGAGLADTQYF. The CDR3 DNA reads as TGTGCCAGCAGCTTAGGGGCGGGGTTGGCAGATACGCAGTATTTT.

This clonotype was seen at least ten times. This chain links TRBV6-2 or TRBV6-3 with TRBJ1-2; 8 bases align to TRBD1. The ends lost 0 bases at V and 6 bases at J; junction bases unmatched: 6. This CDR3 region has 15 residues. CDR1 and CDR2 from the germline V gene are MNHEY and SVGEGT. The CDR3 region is CASSYSGQGAHGYTF. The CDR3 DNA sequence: TGTGCCAGCAGTTACTCGGGGCAGGGGGCGCATGGCTACACCTTC.

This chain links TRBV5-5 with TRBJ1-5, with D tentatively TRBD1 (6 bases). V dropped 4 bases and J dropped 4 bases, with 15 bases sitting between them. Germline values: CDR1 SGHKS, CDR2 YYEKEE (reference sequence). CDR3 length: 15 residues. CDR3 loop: CASSQTGDVNQPQHF. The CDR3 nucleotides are TGTGCCAGCAGCCAGACAGGCGATGTGAATCAGCCCCAGCATTTT.

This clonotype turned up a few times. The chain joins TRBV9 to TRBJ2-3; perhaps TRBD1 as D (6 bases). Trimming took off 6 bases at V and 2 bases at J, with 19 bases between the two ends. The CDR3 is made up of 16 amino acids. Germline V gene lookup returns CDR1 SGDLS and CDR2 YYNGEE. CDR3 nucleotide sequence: TGTGCCAGCACCAGGGGCCTGGACCAATCCACAGATACGCAGTATTTT. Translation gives CASTRGLDQSTDTQYF.